Listed here are 26 T cell receptor beta chains from one sample, sequenced in a study of tumor-infiltrating lymphocytes in primary liver carcinoma (dated by TCRdb to about 2017). Sequencing was performed on an Illumina HiSeq 2500. Starting from 450 to 500 ng total RNA, TCRbeta-specific cDNA was produced by reverse transcription with a constant-region primer and ProtoScript II reverse transcriptase. TCRbeta libraries were built with three nested multiplex PCR rounds, a slightly modified ARM-PCR procedure. Each of the first two PCR rounds ran for approximately 10 cycles and used multiplex TRBV1-TRBV30 forward primers together with a Cbeta reverse primer. TCRdb reworked the public reads: Q25 trimming with fastp, MiXCR clone assembly, productive beta chains retained. Rows with one shared CDR3 protein collapse into an entry with the most common genes and DNA. This sample has roughly 78,000 distinct CDR3 sequences in its table, and 71% of those were observed once. The top ten clones comprise roughly an eighth of the sample.

Total RNA and DNA were co-extracted from roughly 20-30 mg of bulk tissue with the AllPrep DNA/RNA mini kit, without cell sorting. The sample was liver tumor tissue from sampling region 4. The cell subset or site tag for this specimen amounts to: tumor region T4, right-lateral pole. All receptors come from a woman aged 55 to 70 with primary liver carcinoma and hepatitis B virus infection.

This clonotype was counted many times. This chain uses TRBV5-6 with TRBJ2-7, with 11 positions matching TRBD2. The CDR3 totals 15 residues. Germline V gives CDR1 SGHDT, CDR2 YYEEEE. V shed 4 bases and J 1 base; nucleotides not matched to a gene: 4. The CDR3 DNA reads as TGTGCCAGCAGCGTACTAGCGGGAGCGTCCTACGAGCAGTACTTC. This sequence encodes CASSVLAGASYEQYF.

This clonotype has at least ten counts. This rearrangement joins TRBV28 to TRBJ2-7; 8 bases align to TRBD2. V shed 4 bases, J shed 3 bases, and the junction held 5 bases outside the gene matches. The CDR3 runs to 14 residues. Per the germline V gene, CDR1 is MDHEN and CDR2 is SYDVKM. The DNA of the CDR3 is TGTGCCAGCAGTTCGGGGGGGGCTGACTACGAGCAGTACTTC. The encoded protein is CASSSGGADYEQYF.

This clonotype was recorded only once. A much bigger clone sits one base away, suggesting this may be a read error. Without the conserved terminal phenylalanine or tryptophan, this CDR3 likely stems from a read error. The gene calls are TRBV7-9 and TRBJ1-4; TRBD1 matches 8 bases. V shed 5 bases, J shed 5 bases, and the junction held 13 bases outside the gene matches. The CDR3 consists of 17 residues. CDR1 is SEHNR and CDR2 is FQNEAQ in the germline V gene (reference sequence). The CDR3 here is CASSQSSPGQANEKLFL. As DNA, the CDR3 is TGTGCCAGCAGCCAATCCTCCCCGGGACAGGCCAATGAAAAACTGTTTCTT.

This clonotype was recorded many times. The CDR3 spells CASSGNNEQFF. CDR3 bases: TGTGCCAGCAGTGGAAACAATGAGCAGTTCTTC. The chain links TRBV12-3 or TRBV12-4 to TRBJ2-1; D is unclear. The V gene lost 5 bases and the J gene lost 5 bases, with 4 bases spanning the gap. The CDR3 contains 11 residues.

This clonotype was seen many times. The chain joins TRBV29-1 to TRBJ2-3, with 10 bases lining up with TRBD2. The CDR3 sequence is 15 residues long. Germline V lookup: CDR1 SQVTM, CDR2 ANQGSEA. V trimming: 2 bases; J trimming: 0 bases; junction bases outside the gene matches: 2. CDR3 in amino acids: CSVEPTSGSTDTQYF. CDR3 DNA sequence: TGCAGCGTTGAACCGACTAGCGGGAGCACAGATACGCAGTATTTT.

Remarks on this clonotype: The CDR3 does not end in the conserved phenylalanine or tryptophan, so this is likely a read error. CDR3 in DNA: TGTGCCTGCAGCAAGACAGGGTTAGGGACCCAGTACCTC. Translation: CACSKTGLGTQYL. V usage is TRBV11-2 and J usage is TRBJ2-5, with 7 bases identical to TRBD1. Germline-derived CDR1 and CDR2 are SGHAT and FQNNGV. This CDR3 has 13 amino acids.

This clonotype occurred a few times. The chain has TRBV20-1 and TRBJ2-7, with 7 nucleotides matching TRBD1. The germline V gene has CDR1 DFQATT and CDR2 SNEGSKA (reference sequence). The V and J ends lost 6 bases and 0 bases, in that order; junction bases with no gene match: 8. CDR3 length equals 14 residues. CDR3 amino acids: CSAAETGNSYEQYF. The CDR3 DNA is TGCAGTGCCGCCGAGACAGGGAACTCCTACGAGCAGTACTTC.

This clonotype is large by share. The chain couples TRBV29-1 to TRBJ2-3; D is perhaps TRBD2 (6 bases). Germline CDR1 is SQVTM and CDR2 is ANQGSEA. The V gene lost 7 bases and the J gene lost 5 bases, with 13 bases spanning the gap. The CDR3 loop spans 12 amino acids. CDR3 sequence: CSATTAGDTQYF. CDR3 nucleotides: TGCAGCGCGACGACAGCGGGAGATACGCAGTATTTT.

Worth noting for this clonotype: This CDR3 is missing its conserved last phenylalanine or tryptophan, likely due to a read error. The V call is TRBV12-3 or TRBV12-4, the J call TRBJ2-6; D ambiguous. The CDR3 contains 17 residues. The CDR3 here is CVSSPPRVYSGANVLTS. Written as DNA, the CDR3 is TGTGTCAGCAGTCCTCCCCGAGTCTACTCTGGGGCCAACGTCCTGACTTCC.

The chain uses TRBV28 and TRBJ1-1, with D unclear. Germline V gene lookup returns CDR1 MDHEN and CDR2 SYDVKM. V shed 5 bases and J shed 4 bases, with 11 bases lying between them. The CDR3 has 13 residues. This CDR3 reads CASSQRGITEAFF. Written as DNA, the CDR3 is TGTGCCAGCAGTCAACGGGGTATCACTGAAGCTTTCTTT.

This clonotype was found a few times. The conserved final phenylalanine or tryptophan is absent from the CDR3, which likely points to a read error. This sequence joins TRBV28 and TRBJ1-1; D remains unclear. V was cut by 5 bases and J by 8 bases, with 12 bases left in between. The CDR3 runs to 12 residues. Germline CDR1 is MDHEN and CDR2 is SYDVKM. CDR3 sequence: CASSTQIFEAFS. The CDR3 DNA sequence: TGTGCCAGCAGTACGCAGATCTTCGAAGCTTTCTCT.

This clonotype was counted a single time. The CDR3 protein is CASTRILSGFTGELFF. In DNA, the CDR3 is TGTGCCAGCACCCGCATCTTATCAGGGTTTACTGGGGAGCTGTTTTTT. The chain links TRBV6-1 to TRBJ2-2; tentative D call: TRBD1 (5 bases). CDR3 length: 16 amino acids. Germline V gene lookup returns CDR1 MNHNS and CDR2 SASEGT. Trimming removed 7 bases at V and 8 bases at J, with 23 bases between.

This clonotype was seen repeatedly, ten times or more. The CDR3: CASSLSWPGGTYGYTF. CDR3 bases: TGTGCCAGCAGTTTATCTTGGCCGGGGGGGACCTATGGCTACACCTTC. The rearrangement joins TRBV28 to TRBJ1-2; weak D call: TRBD1 (5 bases). CDR3 size: 16 residues. CDR1 MDHEN and CDR2 SYDVKM come from the germline V gene. V was clipped by 1 base and J by 4 bases, with 16 bases between them.

As to this clonotype: This may arise from a read error, as a much more abundant clone is one base away. CDR3 bases: TGCGCCAGCAGATGGATGGCGGGAGGTAACAATGAGCAGTTCTTC. It encodes CASRWMAGGNNEQFF. The chain carries TRBV5-1 and TRBJ2-1, with 8 bases identical to TRBD2. Looked up from germline, CDR1 is SGHRS and CDR2 is YFSETQ. This CDR3 spans 15 amino acids. With V trimmed by 5 bases and J by 5 bases, 9 bases remained unmatched.

In regard to this clonotype: A much larger clone lies one base from this, so it may be a read error. The chain links TRBV10-3 to TRBJ1-2; unclear D gene. There are 13 residues in the CDR3. CDR1 is ENHRY, CDR2 SYGVKD, per germline. This chain's CDR3 is CAIIEPNQVAYTF. The CDR3 region has the DNA TGTGCCATCATTGAGCCGAATCAGGTGGCCTACACCTTC.

This clonotype was counted once. A junction end diverges from the germline sequence, so it may reflect a read error. The chain joins TRBV4-1 to TRBJ2-7; 15 nucleotides agree with TRBD2. Germline lookup yields CDR1 MGHRA and CDR2 YSYEKL. The CDR3 covers 21 residues. The CDR3 DNA reads as TGCGCCGGCAGCCTCTCTTCTAACAGGGGACTAGCGGGAGGTGGTGATTACGAGCAGTACTTC. Its protein is CAGSLSSNRGLAGGGDYEQYF.

As DNA, the CDR3 is TGTGCCAGCAGCTTCACAGGGGGCAACTACGAGCAGTACTTC. It specifies CASSFTGGNYEQYF. The rearrangement uses TRBV11-2 and TRBJ2-7, with TRBD1 matching 9 bases. Trimming cost V 3 bases and J 3 bases; bases outside gene matches: 3. The CDR3 extends over 14 amino acids. CDR1 and CDR2 from the germline V gene are SGHAT and FQNNGV.

In the case of this clonotype: The junction and the germline gene differ at one end; a read error may be behind it. The chain carries TRBV5-4 and TRBJ2-3; D call uncertain. Germline V lookup: CDR1 SGHNT, CDR2 YYREEE (reference sequence). The CDR3 has 14 amino acids. CDR3 amino acids: CASSLASAADTQYF. DNA of the CDR3: TGTGCCAGTAGCTTGGCCAGCGCGGCAGATACGCAGTATTTT.

Regarding this clonotype: Because the CDR3 is missing its conserved closing phenylalanine or tryptophan, this is likely a read error. Here the CDR3 reads CASTSLSYEQYL. The CDR3 DNA reads as TGTGCCAGCACCTCGCTCTCCTACGAGCAGTACCTC. The rearrangement links TRBV2 to TRBJ2-7; D not resolved. Germline V gene data show CDR1 as SNHLY and CDR2 as FYNNEI. The germline V and J ends were trimmed by 7 bases and 0 bases, with 7 bases remaining between them. The CDR3 length is 12 residues.

Of note for this clonotype: It may be a read error: a sequence one base away is much more abundant. The chain joins TRBV18 to TRBJ2-1; D not certain. The CDR3 runs 13 residues. The germline gives CDR1 KGHSH, CDR2 LQKENI. Trimming took off 4 bases at V and 6 bases at J, with 10 bases between the two ends. The CDR3 loop is CASSLGRANEQFF. CDR3 DNA sequence: TGTGCCAGCTCACTTGGACGGGCCAATGAGCAGTTCTTC.

Comments on this clonotype: The missing conserved phenylalanine or tryptophan at the end of this CDR3 makes a read error likely. The chain couples TRBV11-3 to TRBJ2-1; TRBD2 matches 10 bases. Germline loops: CDR1 SGHNT, CDR2 YENEEA. The ends lost 5 bases at V and 9 bases at J; junction bases unmatched: 10. CDR3 size: 15 residues. In DNA, the CDR3 is TGTGCCAGCAGCATAGGAACTAGCGGGATGCTTGAGCAGTTCCTC. It specifies CASSIGTSGMLEQFL.

This clonotype has a count of ten or more. The J gene is TRBJ2-1, the V gene TRBV14, with 9 bases matching TRBD2. The CDR3 is made up of 18 amino acids. With 4 bases clipped from V and 11 bases from J, the junction kept 21 bases outside the gene matches. CDR1 SGHDN and CDR2 FVKESK come from the germline V gene. The CDR3 coding sequence is TGTGCCAGCAGCCTTAGCGGGAGAAGGTCTCTCGGTTCGATTCAGCAGTTCTTC. It specifies CASSLSGRRSLGSIQQFF.

A note on this clonotype: Possible read error: a much larger clone is one base away. The chain is built from TRBV7-9 and TRBJ2-1; 7 bases match TRBD2. The CDR3 is 15 residues long. Germline CDR1 and CDR2: SEHNR and FQNEAQ (reference sequence). The CDR3 DNA reads TGTGCCAGCGGCTTAGCGTTGGGAGGGAACAATGAGCAGTTCTTC. It translates to CASGLALGGNNEQFF.

As for this clonotype: The CDR3 does not end in the conserved phenylalanine or tryptophan, so this is likely a read error. No DNA is shown, since the ends of the CDR3 on it are uncertain; the CDR3 is the one TCRdb lists. V and J are TRBV11-2 and TRBJ2-7; the table's D gene call, TRBD1, was not cross checked with the DNA. Germline V gene sequence: CDR1 SGHAT, CDR2 FQNNGV. The CDR3 is 15 amino acids long, termini counted. Here the CDR3 reads CACSLVPTGAYEKYS.

As to this clonotype: This could be a read error, since a much larger clone is one nucleotide away. The conserved phenylalanine or tryptophan normally closing the CDR3 is absent here, so this likely arose from a read error. The chain links TRBV5-1 to TRBJ2-1, with a possible D match to TRBD2 (6 bases). The CDR3 runs 13 residues. Trimming shortened V by 4 bases and J by 9 bases, and 14 bases separated the two germline ends. Germline values: CDR1 SGHRS, CDR2 YFSETQ. CDR3 bases: TGCGCCAGCAGCCTACCGGACTATTTTGAGCAGTTCTCC. Translation: CASSLPDYFEQFS.

This chain links TRBV4-2 with TRBJ2-3; 7 bases align to TRBD2. There are 16 residues in the CDR3. The germline V gene encodes CDR1 LGHNA and CDR2 YNFKEQ. Germline trimming cut 0 bases from V and 4 bases from J; bases unmatched to any gene: 7. The CDR3 DNA sequence: TGTGCCAGCAGCCAAGAGACTAGCCGGAGCGCAGATACGCAGTATTTT. It codes for CASSQETSRSADTQYF.